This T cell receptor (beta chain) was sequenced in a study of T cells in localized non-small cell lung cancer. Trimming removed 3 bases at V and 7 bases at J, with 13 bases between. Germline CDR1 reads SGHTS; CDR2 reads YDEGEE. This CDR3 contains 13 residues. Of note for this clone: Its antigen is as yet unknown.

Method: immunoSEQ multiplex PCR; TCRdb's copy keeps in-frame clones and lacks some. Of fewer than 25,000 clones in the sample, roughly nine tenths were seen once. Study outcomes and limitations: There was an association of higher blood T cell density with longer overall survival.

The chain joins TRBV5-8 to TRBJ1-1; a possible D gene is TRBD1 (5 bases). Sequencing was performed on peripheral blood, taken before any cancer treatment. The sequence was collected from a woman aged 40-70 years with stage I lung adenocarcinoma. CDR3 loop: CASSYTGYYEAFF. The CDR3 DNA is TGTGCCAGCAGCTATACAGGATACTATGAAGCTTTCTTT.